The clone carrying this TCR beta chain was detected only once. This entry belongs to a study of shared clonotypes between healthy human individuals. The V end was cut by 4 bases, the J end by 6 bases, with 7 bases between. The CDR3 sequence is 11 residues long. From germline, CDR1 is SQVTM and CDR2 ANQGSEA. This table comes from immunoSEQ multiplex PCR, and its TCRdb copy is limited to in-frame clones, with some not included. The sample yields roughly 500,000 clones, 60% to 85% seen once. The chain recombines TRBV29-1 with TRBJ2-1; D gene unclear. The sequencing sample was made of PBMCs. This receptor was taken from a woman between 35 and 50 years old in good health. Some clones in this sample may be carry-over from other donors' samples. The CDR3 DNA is TGCAGCGTTGCTAGGCCCAATGAGCAGTTCTTC. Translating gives CSVARPNEQFF.